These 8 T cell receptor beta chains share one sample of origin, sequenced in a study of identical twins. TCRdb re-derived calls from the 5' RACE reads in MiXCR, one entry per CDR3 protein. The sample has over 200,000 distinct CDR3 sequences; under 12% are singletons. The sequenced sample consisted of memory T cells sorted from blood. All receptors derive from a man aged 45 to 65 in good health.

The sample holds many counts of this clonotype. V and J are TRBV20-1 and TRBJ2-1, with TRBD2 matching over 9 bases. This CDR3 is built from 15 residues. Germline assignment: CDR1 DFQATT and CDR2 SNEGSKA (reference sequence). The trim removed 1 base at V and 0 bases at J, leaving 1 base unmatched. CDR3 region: CSARALAGSYNEQFF. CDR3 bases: TGCAGTGCTAGAGCACTAGCGGGCTCCTACAATGAGCAGTTCTTC.

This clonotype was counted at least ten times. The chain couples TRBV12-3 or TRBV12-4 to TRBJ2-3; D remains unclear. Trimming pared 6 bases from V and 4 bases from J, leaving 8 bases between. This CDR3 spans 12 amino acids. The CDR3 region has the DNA TGTGCCAGCAGCAGGACGTCAGATACGCAGTATTTT. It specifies CASSRTSDTQYF.

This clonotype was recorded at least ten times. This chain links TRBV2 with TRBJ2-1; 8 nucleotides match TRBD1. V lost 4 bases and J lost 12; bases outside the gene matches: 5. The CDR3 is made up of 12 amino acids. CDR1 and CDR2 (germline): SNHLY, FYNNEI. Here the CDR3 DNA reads TGTGCCAGCAGTGGCACAGGGGGAGGGCAGTTCTTC. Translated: CASSGTGGGQFF.

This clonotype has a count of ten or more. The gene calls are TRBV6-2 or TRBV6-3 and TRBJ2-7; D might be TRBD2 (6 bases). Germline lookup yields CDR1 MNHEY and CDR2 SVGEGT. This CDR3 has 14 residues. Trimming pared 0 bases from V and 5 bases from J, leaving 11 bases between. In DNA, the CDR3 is TGTGCCAGCAGTTACTCGGGAGGCCGCCACGAGCAGTACTTC. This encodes CASSYSGGRHEQYF.

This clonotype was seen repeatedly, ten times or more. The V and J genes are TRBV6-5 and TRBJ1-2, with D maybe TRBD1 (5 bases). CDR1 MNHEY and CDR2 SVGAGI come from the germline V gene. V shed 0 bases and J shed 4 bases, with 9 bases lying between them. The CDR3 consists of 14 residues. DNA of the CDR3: TGTGCCAGCAGTTACTCGGGAGGGGTCTATGGCTACACCTTC. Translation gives CASSYSGGVYGYTF.

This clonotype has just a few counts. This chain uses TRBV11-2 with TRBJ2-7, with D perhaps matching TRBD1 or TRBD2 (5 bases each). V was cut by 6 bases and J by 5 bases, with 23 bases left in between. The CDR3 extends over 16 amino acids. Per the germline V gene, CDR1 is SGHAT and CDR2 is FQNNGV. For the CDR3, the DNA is TGTGCCAGCAGTTCTGAAAACTGGCTCGGGACCGACGAGCAGTACTTC. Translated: CASSSENWLGTDEQYF.

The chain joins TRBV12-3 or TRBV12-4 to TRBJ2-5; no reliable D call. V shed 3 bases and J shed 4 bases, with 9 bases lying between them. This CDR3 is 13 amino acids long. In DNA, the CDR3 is TGTGCCAGCAGTTTTTTAGTAAGAGAGACCCAGTACTTC. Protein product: CASSFLVRETQYF.

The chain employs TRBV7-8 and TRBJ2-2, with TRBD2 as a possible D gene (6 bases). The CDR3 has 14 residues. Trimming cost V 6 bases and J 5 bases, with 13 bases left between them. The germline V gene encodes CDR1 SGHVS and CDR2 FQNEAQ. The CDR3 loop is CASSPGSGTGELFF. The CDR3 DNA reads TGTGCCAGCAGTCCCGGGAGTGGAACCGGGGAGCTGTTTTTT.